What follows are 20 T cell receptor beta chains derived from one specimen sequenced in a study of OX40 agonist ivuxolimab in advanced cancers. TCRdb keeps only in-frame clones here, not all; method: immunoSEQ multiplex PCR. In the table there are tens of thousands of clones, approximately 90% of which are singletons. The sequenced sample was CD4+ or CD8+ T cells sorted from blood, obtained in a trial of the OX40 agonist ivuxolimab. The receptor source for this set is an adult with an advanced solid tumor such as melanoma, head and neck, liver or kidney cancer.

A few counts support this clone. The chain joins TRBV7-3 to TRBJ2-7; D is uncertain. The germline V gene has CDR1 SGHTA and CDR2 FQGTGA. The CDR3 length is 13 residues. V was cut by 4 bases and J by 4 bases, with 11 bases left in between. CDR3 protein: CASSSQPFYEQYF. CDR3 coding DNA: TGTGCCAGCAGCTCCCAGCCCTTTTACGAGCAGTACTTC.

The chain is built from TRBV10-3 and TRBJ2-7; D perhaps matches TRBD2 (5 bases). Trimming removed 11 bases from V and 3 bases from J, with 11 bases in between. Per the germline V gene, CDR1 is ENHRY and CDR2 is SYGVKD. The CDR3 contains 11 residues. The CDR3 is CALTGSYEQYF. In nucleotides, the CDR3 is TGTGCCCTCACGGGGAGCTACGAGCAGTACTTC.

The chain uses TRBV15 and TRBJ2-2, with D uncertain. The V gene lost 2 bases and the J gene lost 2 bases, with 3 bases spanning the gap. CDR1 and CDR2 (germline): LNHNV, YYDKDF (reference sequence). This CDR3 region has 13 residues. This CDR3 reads CATSRTNTGELFF. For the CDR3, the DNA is TGTGCCACCAGCAGAACAAACACCGGGGAGCTGTTTTTT.

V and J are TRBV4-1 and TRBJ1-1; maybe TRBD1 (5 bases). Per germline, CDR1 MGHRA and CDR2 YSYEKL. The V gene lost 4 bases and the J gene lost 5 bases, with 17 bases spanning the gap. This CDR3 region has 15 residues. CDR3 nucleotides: TGCGCCAGCAGCCCCTATTTGACGGGGGAGACTGAAGCTTTCTTT. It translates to CASSPYLTGETEAFF.

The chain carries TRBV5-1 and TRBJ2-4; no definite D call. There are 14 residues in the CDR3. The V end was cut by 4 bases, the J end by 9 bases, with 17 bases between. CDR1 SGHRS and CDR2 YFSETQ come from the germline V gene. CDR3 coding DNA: TGCGCCAGCAGCATAACAGACCCGGACCCCATTCAGTACTTC. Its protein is CASSITDPDPIQYF.

DNA for the CDR3: TGTGCCATCATGCCGGACTCTTACACTGAAGCTTTCTTT. It translates to CAIMPDSYTEAFF. V gene TRBV10-3 combines with J gene TRBJ1-1; no definite D call. CDR1 and CDR2 from the germline V gene are ENHRY and SYGVKD. V was shortened by 7 bases and J by 3 bases, with 12 bases between the two germline ends. The CDR3 runs to 13 residues.

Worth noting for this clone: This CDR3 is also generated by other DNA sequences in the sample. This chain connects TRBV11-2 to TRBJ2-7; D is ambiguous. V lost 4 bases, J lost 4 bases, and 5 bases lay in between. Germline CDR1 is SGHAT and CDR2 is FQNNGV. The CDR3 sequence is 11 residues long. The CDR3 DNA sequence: TGTGCCAGCAGCTCGAATTACGAGCAGTACTTC. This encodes CASSSNYEQYF.

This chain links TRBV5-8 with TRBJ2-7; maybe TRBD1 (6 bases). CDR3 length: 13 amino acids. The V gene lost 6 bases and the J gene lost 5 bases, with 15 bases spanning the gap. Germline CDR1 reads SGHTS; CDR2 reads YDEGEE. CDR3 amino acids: CASIRTEGDEQYF. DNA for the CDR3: TGTGCCAGCATACGGACAGAGGGGGACGAGCAGTACTTC.

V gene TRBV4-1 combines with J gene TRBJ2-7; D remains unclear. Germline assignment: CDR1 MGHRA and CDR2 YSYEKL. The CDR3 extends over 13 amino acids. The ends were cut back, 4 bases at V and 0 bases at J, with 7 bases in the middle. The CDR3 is CASSLALSYEQYF. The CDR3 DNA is TGCGCCAGCAGCCTGGCCCTCTCCTACGAGCAGTACTTC.

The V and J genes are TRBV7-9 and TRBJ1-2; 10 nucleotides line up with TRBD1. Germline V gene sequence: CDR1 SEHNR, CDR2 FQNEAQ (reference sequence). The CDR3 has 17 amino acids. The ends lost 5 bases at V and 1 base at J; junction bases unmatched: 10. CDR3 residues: CASSPIEGQGINYGYTF. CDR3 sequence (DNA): TGTGCCAGCAGCCCTATCGAGGGACAGGGGATTAACTATGGCTACACCTTC. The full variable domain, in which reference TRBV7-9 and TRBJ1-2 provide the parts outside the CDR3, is DTGVSQNPRHKITKRGQNVTFRCDPISEHNRLYWYRQTLGQGPEFLTYFQNEAQLEKSRLLSDRFSAERPKGSFSTLEIQRTEQGDSAMYLCASSPIEGQGINYGYTFGSGTRLTVV.

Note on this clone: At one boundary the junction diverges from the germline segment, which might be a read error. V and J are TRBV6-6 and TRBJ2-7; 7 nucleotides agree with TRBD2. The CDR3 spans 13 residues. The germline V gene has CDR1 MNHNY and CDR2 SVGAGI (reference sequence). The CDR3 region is CAGSPGLNYEQYF. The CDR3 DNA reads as TGTGCCGGCAGCCCGGGACTAAACTACGAGCAGTACTTC.

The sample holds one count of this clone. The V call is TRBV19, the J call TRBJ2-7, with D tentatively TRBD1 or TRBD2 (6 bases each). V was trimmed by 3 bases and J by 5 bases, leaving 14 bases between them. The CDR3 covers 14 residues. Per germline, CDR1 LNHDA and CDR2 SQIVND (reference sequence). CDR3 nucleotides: TGTGCCAGTAGTATGGGGGGCGCAGGTAACGAGCAGTACTTC. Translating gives CASSMGGAGNEQYF.

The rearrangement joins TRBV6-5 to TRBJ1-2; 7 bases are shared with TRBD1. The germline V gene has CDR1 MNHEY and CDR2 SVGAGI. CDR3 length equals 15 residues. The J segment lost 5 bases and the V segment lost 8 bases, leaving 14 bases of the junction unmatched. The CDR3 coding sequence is TGTGCCAGCCAATCGACAGGGAGCTACGCTTATGGCTACACCTTC. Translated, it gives CASQSTGSYAYGYTF.

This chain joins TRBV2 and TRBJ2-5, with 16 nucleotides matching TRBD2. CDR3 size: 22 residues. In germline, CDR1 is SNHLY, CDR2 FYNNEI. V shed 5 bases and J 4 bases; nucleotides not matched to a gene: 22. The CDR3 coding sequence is TGTGCCAGCAGTTCCGACCCCGGGACTAGCGGGGGGGCCGAATTTAGGGGAGAGACCCAGTACTTC. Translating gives CASSSDPGTSGGAEFRGETQYF.

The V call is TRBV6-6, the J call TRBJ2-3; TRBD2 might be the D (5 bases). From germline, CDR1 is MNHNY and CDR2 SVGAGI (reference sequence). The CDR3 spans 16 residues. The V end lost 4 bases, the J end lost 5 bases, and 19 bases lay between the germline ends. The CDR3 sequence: CASSSSDSPSGDTQYF. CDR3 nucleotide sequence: TGTGCCAGCAGTTCATCGGACTCCCCAAGTGGAGATACGCAGTATTTT.

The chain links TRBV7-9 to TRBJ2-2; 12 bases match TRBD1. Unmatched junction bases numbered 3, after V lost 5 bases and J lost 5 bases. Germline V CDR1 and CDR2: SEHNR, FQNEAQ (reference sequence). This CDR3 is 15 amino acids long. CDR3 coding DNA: TGTGCCAGCAGCCTGGGACAGGGGGCTACCGGGGAGCTGTTTTTT. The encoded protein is CASSLGQGATGELFF.

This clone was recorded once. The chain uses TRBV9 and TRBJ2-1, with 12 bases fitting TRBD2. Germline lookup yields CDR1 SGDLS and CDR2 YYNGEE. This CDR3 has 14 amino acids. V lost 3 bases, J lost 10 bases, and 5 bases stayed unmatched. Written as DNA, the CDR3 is TGTGCCAGCAGCGGACTAGCGGGAGTAGGAGAGCAGTTCTTC. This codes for CASSGLAGVGEQFF. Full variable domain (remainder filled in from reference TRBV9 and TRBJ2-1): DSGVTQTPKHLITATGQRVTLRCSPRSGDLSVYWYQQSLDQGLQFLIQYYNGEERAKGNILERFSAQQFPDLHSELNLSSLELGDSALYFCASSGLAGVGEQFFGPGTRLTVL.

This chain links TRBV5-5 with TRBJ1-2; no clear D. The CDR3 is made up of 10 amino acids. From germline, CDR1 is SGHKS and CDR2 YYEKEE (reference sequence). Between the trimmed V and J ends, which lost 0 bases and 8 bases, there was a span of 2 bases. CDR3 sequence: CASSLGGYTF. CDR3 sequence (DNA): TGTGCCAGCAGCTTGGGAGGCTACACCTTC. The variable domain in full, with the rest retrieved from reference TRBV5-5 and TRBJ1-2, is DAGVTQSPTHLIKTRGQQVTLRCSPISGHKSVSWYQQVLGQGPQFIFQYYEKEERGRGNFPDRFSARQFPNYSSELNVNALLLGDSALYLCASSLGGYTFGSGTRLTVV.

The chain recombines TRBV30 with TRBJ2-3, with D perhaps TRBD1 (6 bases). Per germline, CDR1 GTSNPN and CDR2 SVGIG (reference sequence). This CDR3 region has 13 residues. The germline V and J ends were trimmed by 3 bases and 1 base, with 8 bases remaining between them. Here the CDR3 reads CAWRQGGTDTQYF. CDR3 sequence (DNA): TGTGCCTGGAGACAGGGAGGCACAGATACGCAGTATTTT.

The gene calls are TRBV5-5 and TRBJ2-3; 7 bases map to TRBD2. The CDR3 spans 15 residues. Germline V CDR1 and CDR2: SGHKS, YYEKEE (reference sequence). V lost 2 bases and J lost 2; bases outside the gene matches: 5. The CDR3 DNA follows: TGTGCCAGCAGCTTTGGCGGGGGTGACACAGATACGCAGTATTTT. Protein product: CASSFGGGDTDTQYF.